This TCR beta chain was identified in a study of T cell responses to AZD1222 COVID-19 vaccine. TCRdb's table, derived via immunoSEQ multiplex PCR, lists solely in-frame clones and lacks some. The sample shows roughly 190,000 clones, 80% to 95% of them seen only once. About this clone: Its target is unknown.

The CDR3 is 15 residues long. Germline loops: CDR1 SGDLS, CDR2 YYNGEE. Trimming pared 0 bases from V and 0 bases from J, leaving 7 bases between. Regarding the study as a whole: Just a handful of AZD1222 recipients tested seropositive at baseline. There were repertoire samples only from the period after the peak T cell response.

The receptor comes from an adult who received the AZD1222 COVID-19 vaccine. The sequencing here drew on peripheral blood, taken 28 days after the second AZD1222 dose. The rearrangement links TRBV9 to TRBJ1-3, with D possibly being TRBD1 (5 bases). DNA of the CDR3: TGTGCCAGCAGCGTAGGGGGGAACTCTGGAAACACCATATATTTT. Translating it yields CASSVGGNSGNTIYF. Drawing the rest from reference TRBV9 and TRBJ1-3, the complete variable domain is DSGVTQTPKHLITATGQRVTLRCSPRSGDLSVYWYQQSLDQGLQFLIQYYNGEERAKGNILERFSAQQFPDLHSELNLSSLELGDSALYFCASSVGGNSGNTIYFGEGSWLTVV.